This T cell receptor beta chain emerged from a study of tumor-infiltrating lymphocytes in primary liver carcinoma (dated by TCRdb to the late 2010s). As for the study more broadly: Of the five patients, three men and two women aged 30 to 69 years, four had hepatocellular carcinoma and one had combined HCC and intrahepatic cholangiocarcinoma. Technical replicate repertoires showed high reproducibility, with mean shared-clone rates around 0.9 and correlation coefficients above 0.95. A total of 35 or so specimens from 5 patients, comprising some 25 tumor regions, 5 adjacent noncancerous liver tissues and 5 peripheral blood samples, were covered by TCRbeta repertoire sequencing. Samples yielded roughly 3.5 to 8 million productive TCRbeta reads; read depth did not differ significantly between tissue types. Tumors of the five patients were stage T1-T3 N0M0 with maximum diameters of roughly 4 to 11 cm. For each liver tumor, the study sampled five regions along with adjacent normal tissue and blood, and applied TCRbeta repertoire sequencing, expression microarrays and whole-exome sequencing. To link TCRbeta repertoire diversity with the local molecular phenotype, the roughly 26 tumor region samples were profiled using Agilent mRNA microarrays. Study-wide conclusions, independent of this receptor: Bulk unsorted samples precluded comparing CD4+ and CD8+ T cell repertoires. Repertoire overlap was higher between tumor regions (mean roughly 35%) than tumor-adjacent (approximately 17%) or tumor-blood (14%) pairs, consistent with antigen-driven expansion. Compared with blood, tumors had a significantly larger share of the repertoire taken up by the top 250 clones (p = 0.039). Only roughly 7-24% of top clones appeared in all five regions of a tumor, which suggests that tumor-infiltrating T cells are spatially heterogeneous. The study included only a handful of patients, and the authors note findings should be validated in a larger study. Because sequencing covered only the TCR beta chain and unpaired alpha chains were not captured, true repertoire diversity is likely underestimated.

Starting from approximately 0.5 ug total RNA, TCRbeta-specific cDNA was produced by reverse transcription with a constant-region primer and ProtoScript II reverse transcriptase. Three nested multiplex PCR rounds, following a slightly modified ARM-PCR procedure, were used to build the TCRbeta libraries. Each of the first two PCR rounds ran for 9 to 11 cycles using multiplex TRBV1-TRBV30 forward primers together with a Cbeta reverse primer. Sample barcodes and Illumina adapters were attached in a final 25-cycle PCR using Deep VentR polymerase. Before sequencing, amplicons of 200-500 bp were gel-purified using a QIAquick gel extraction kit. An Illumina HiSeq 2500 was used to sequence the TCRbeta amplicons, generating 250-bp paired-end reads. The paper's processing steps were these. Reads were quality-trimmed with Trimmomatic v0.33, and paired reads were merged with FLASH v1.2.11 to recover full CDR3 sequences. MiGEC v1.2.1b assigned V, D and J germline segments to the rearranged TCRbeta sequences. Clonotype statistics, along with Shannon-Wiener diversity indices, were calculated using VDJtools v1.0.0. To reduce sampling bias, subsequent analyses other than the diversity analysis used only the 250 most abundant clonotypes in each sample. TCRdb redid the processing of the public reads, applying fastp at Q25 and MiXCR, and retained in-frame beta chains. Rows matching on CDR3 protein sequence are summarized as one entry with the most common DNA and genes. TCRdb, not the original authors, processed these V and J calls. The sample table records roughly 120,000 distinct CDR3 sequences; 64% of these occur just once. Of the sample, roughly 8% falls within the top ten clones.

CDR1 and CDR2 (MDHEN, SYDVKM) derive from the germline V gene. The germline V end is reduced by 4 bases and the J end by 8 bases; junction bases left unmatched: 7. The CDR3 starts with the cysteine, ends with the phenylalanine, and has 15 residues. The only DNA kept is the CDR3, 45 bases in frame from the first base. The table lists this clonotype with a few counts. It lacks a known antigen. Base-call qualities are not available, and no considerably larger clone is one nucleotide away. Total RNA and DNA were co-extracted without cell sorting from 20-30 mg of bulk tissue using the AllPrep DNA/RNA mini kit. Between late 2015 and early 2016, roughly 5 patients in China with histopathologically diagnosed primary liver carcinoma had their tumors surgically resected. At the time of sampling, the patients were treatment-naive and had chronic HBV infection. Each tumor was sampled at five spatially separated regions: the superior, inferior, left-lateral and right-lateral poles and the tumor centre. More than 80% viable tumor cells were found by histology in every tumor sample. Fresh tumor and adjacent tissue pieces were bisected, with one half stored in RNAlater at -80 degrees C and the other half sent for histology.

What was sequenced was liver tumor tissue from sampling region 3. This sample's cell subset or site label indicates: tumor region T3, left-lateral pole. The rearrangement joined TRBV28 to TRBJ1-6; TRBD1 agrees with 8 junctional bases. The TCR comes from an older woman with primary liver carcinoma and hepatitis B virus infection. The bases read TGTGCCAGCAGTTCAGGGGGCCGGTCGGATTCACCCCTCCACTTT. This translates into CASSSGGRSDSPLHF.